These 13 T cell receptor beta chains were all obtained from the same sample, sequenced in a study of beta chain features in type 1 diabetes. Study-level findings and limits: All four CD4+ subsets from Type 1 diabetes patients carried moderately but significantly shorter TCRB CDR3s.

Investigators reverse transcribed all isolated RNA, so they sequenced expressed TCRB transcripts. Assay used: immunoSEQ multiplex PCR; TCRdb lists only in-frame clones, some missing. The sample consists of about 41,000 clones, roughly 70% of them appearing once. These TCRs' antigens remain unknown. Sequenced material: Tregs from blood. These receptors originate from a man aged 25 to 45 with type 1 diabetes. Some clones in this sample may be carry-over from other donors' samples.

The genes are TRBV5-4 and TRBJ1-2; 7 positions agree with TRBD1. The V and J ends lost 5 bases and 7 bases, in that order; junction bases with no gene match: 8. From germline, CDR1 is SGHNT and CDR2 YYREEE (reference sequence). The CDR3 consists of 13 residues. DNA for the CDR3: TGTGCCAGCAGTCCTCAGGGGGTGGGTGGCTACACCTTC. This encodes CASSPQGVGGYTF.

This sequence joins TRBV28 and TRBJ2-3; TRBD1 matches 8 bases. Germline CDR1 MDHEN, CDR2 SYDVKM. There are 16 residues in the CDR3. V lost 6 bases to trimming and J lost 4 bases; unmatched junction nucleotides: 12. The chain's CDR3 is CASSTIRGRMADTQYF. In DNA form, the CDR3 reads TGTGCCAGCAGCACTATCAGGGGGCGCATGGCAGATACGCAGTATTTT.

J is TRBJ2-4 and V is TRBV7-2; the match to TRBD1 covers 12 bases. In germline, CDR1 is SGHTA, CDR2 FQGNSA. The CDR3 extends over 16 amino acids. With V trimmed by 5 bases and J by 3 bases, 5 bases remained unmatched. CDR3 nucleotides: TGTGCCAGCAGCCCCGGGACAGGGGGCGTCAAAAACATTCAGTACTTC. Amino acids: CASSPGTGGVKNIQYF.

This rearrangement joins TRBV7-9 to TRBJ2-1, with 9 bases matching TRBD2. The J segment lost 7 bases and the V segment lost 1 base, leaving 2 bases of the junction unmatched. The CDR3 extends over 14 amino acids. The germline CDR1 and CDR2 sequences are SEHNR and FQNEAQ (reference sequence). For the CDR3, the DNA is TGTGCCAGCAGCTTAGAAAGCGGGGGGAATGAGCAGTTCTTC. Its translation: CASSLESGGNEQFF.

The table lists this clone with a few counts. This rearrangement joins TRBV4-1 to TRBJ1-5; D is possibly TRBD1 (6 bases). This CDR3 has 11 residues. The V gene lost 11 bases and the J gene lost 6 bases, with 11 bases spanning the gap. CDR1 is MGHRA and CDR2 is YSYEKL in the germline V gene. CDR3 protein: CAPGGSQPQHF. DNA for the CDR3: TGCGCCCCGGGGGGCAGTCAGCCCCAGCATTTT.

This chain joins TRBV7-2 and TRBJ1-1; 7 nucleotides match TRBD1. This CDR3 is 15 amino acids long. CDR1 SGHTA and CDR2 FQGNSA come from the germline V gene. V dropped 4 bases and J dropped 7; count of bases not matched to a gene: 12. The CDR3 is CASSWTGGDFGEAFF. CDR3 bases: TGTGCCAGCAGCTGGACAGGTGGGGACTTCGGTGAAGCTTTCTTT. The complete variable domain, with remaining parts taken from reference TRBV7-2 and TRBJ1-1, reads GAGVSQSPSNKVTEKGKDVELRCDPISGHTALYWYRQSLGQGLEFLIYFQGNSAPDKSGLPSDRFSAERTGGSVSTLTIQRTQQEDSAVYLCASSWTGGDFGEAFFGQGTRLTVV.

Here the CDR3 DNA reads TGTGCCAGCACCTCGCAGGGCAGAGGCAATCAGCCCCAGCATTTT. Translated, it gives CASTSQGRGNQPQHF. This chain connects TRBV6-6 to TRBJ1-5, with D perhaps matching TRBD1 (5 bases). The CDR3 is 15 amino acids. Germline V gene sequence: CDR1 MNHNY, CDR2 SVGAGI (reference sequence). V was trimmed by 7 bases and J by 2 bases, leaving 15 bases between them.

The chain carries TRBV5-4 and TRBJ2-5, with D possibly TRBD2 on 6 matching bases. The germline V and J ends were trimmed by 2 bases and 5 bases, with 10 bases remaining between them. The CDR3 has 13 amino acids. CDR1 SGHNT and CDR2 YYREEE come from the germline V gene (reference sequence). The CDR3 coding sequence is TGTGCCAGCAGCTTTCGGGGGTGGGAGACCCAGTACTTC. It is translated as CASSFRGWETQYF.

This clone occurred a few times. The chain joins TRBV28 to TRBJ2-7; the D gene is possibly TRBD1 (6 bases). This CDR3 contains 13 residues. The V end was cut by 8 bases, the J end by 3 bases, with 14 bases between. Per the germline V gene, CDR1 is MDHEN and CDR2 is SYDVKM. The chain's CDR3 is CASLQGINYEQYF. The CDR3 DNA is TGTGCCAGCCTCCAGGGGATTAACTACGAGCAGTACTTC.

Of note for this clone: Other DNA variants within this sample encode the same CDR3. V usage is TRBV5-1 and J usage is TRBJ1-1; no firm D call. Germline CDR1 reads SGHRS; CDR2 reads YFSETQ. This CDR3 region has 13 residues. Trimming removed 0 bases at V and 4 bases at J, with 7 bases between. The CDR3 DNA reads as TGCGCCAGCAGCTTGGCGGGTCCCACTGAAGCTTTCTTT. Translation: CASSLAGPTEAFF.

The gene calls are TRBV6-5 and TRBJ1-3, with a weak D call TRBD1 (5 bases). Trimming took off 5 bases at V and 0 bases at J, with 8 bases between the two ends. Germline assignment: CDR1 MNHEY and CDR2 SVGAGI. The CDR3 runs 14 residues. The CDR3 here is CASSGGSSGNTIYF. Written as DNA, the CDR3 is TGTGCCAGCAGTGGGGGGAGCTCTGGAAACACCATATATTTT.

J is TRBJ2-5 and V is TRBV19; maybe TRBD1 (6 bases). V was clipped by 5 bases and J by 5 bases, with 12 bases between them. The CDR3 length is 13 residues. The germline V gene encodes CDR1 LNHDA and CDR2 SQIVND (reference sequence). The CDR3 is CASSPTDRETQYF. In nucleotides, the CDR3 is TGTGCCAGTAGTCCGACCGACAGGGAGACCCAGTACTTC.

The gene calls are TRBV5-1 and TRBJ2-2; 8 bases agree with TRBD1. Germline lookup yields CDR1 SGHRS and CDR2 YFSETQ. Unmatched junction bases numbered 5, after V lost 3 bases and J lost 7 bases. This CDR3 is 14 amino acids long. The CDR3 loop reads CASSSGQGIGELFF. CDR3 nucleotide sequence: TGCGCCAGCAGCTCCGGACAGGGTATCGGGGAGCTGTTTTTT.